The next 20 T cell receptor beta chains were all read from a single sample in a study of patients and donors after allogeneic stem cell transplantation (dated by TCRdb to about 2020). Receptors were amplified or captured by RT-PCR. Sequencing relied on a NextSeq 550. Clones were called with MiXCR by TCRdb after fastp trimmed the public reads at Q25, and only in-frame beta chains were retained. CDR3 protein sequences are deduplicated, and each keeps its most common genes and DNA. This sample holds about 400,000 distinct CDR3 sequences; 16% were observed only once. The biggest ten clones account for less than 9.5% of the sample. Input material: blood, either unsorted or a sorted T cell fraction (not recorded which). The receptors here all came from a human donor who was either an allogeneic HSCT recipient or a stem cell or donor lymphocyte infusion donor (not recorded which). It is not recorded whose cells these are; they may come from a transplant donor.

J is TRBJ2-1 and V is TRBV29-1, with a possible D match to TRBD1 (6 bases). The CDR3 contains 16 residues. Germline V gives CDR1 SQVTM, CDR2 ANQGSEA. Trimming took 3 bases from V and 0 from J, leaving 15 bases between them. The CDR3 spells CSVEEDRLSSYNEQFF. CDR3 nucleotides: TGCAGCGTTGAGGAAGACAGGCTGAGCTCCTACAATGAGCAGTTCTTC.

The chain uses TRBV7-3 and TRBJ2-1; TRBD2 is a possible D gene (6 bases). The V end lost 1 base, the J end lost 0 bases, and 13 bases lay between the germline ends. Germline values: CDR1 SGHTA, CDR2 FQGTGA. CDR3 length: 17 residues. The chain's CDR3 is CASSLSPGGASYNEQFF. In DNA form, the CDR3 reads TGTGCCAGCAGCTTAAGTCCCGGCGGGGCCTCCTACAATGAGCAGTTCTTC.

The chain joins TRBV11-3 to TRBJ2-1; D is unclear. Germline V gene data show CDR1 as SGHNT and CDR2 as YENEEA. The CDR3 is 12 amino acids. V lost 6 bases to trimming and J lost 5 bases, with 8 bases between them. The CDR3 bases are TGTGCCAGCAGTTCCGTCAACAATGAGCAGTTCTTC. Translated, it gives CASSSVNNEQFF. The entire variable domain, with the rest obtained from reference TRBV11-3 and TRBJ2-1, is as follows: EAGVVQSPRYKIIEKKQPVAFWCNPISGHNTLYWYLQNLGQGPELLIRYENEEAVDDSQLPKDRFSAERLKGVDSTLKIQPAELGDSAVYLCASSSVNNEQFFGPGTRLTVL.

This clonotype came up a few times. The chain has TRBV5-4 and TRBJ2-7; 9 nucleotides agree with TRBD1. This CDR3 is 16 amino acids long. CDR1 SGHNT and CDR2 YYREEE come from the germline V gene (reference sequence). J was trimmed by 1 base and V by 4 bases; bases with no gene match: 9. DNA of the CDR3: TGTGCCAGCAGCCTGCCACAACAGGGGGCTTCCTACGAGCAGTACTTC. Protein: CASSLPQQGASYEQYF. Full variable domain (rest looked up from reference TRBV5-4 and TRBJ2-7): ETGVTQSPTHLIKTRGQQVTLRCSSQSGHNTVSWYQQALGQGPQFIFQYYREEENGRGNFPPRFSGLQFPNYSSELNVNALELDDSALYLCASSLPQQGASYEQYFGPGTRLTVT.

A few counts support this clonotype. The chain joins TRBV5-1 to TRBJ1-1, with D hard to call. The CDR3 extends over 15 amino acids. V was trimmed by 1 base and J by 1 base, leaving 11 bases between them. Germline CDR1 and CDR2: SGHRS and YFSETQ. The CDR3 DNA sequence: TGCGCCAGCAGCTTGACGGACCGACCGAACACTGAAGCTTTCTTT. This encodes CASSLTDRPNTEAFF.

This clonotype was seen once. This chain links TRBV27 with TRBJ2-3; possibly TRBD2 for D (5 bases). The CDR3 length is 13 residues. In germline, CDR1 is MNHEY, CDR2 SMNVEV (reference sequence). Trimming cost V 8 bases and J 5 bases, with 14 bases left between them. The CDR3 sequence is CASGGRLGDTQYF. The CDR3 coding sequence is TGTGCCAGCGGAGGCCGGTTGGGAGATACGCAGTATTTT.

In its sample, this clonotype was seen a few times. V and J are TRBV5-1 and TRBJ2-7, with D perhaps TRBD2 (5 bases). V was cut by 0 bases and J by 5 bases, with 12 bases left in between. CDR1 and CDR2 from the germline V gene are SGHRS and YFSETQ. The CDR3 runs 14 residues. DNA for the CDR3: TGCGCCAGCAGCTTGGGACAAATCGGGGACGAGCAGTACTTC. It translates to CASSLGQIGDEQYF.

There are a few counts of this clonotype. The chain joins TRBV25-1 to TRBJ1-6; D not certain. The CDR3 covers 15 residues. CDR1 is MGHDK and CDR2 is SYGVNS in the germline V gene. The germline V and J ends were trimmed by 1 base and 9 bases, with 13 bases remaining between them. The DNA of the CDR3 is TGTGCCAGCAGTGAATTTGGCAGTCGAAGTTCACCCCTCCACTTT. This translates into CASSEFGSRSSPLHF.

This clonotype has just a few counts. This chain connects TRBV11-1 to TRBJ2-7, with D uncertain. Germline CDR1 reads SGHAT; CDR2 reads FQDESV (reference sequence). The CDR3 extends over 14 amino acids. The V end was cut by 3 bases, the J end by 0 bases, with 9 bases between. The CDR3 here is CASSFFSDSYEQYF. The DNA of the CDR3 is TGTGCCAGCAGCTTCTTTTCAGACTCCTACGAGCAGTACTTC.

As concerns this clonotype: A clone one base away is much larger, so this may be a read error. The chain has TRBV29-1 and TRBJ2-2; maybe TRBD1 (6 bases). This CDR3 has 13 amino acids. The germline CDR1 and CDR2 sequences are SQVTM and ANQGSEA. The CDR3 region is CSVLAGDTVELFF. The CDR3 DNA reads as TGCAGCGTCTTAGCTGGGGACACCGTGGAGCTGTTTTTT.

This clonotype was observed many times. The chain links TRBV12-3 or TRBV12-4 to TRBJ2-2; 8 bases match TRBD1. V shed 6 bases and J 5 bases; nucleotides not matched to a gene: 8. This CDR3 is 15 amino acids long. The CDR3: CASSHSGTGTGELFF. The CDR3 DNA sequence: TGTGCCAGCAGCCACTCCGGGACAGGAACCGGGGAGCTGTTTTTT.

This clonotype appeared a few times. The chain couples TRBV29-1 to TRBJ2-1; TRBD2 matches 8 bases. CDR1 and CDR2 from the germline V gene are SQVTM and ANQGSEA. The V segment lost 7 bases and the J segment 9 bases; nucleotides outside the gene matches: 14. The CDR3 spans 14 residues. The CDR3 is CSAGFSGSAAEQFF. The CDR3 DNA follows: TGCAGCGCTGGTTTCAGCGGGAGTGCGGCTGAGCAGTTCTTC.

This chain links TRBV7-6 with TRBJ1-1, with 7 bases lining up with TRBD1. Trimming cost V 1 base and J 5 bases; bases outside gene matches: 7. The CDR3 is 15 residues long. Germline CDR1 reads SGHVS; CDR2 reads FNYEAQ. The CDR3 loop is CASSLEAQGGTEAFF. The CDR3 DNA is TGTGCCAGCAGCTTAGAAGCCCAGGGGGGGACTGAAGCTTTCTTT.

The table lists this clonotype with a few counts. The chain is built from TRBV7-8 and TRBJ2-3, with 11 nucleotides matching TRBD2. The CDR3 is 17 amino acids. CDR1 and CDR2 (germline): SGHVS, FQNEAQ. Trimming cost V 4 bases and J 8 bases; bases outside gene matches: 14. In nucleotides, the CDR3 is TGTGCCAGCAGCTCAGCCTGGGGTAGCGGGGGGGCCGCTACGCAGTATTTT. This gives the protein CASSSAWGSGGAATQYF.

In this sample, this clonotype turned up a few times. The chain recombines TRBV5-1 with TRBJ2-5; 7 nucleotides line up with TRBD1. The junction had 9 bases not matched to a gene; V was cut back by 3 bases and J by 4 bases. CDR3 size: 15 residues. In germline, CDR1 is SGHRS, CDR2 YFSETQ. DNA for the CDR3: TGCGCCAGCAGCTCGGACAGGTGGGCTGCAGAGACCCAGTACTTC. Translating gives CASSSDRWAAETQYF.

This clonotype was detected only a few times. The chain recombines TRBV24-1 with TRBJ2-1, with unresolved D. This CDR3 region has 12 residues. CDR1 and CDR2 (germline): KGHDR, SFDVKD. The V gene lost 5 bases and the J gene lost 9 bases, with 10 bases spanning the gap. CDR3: CATSATGLEQFF. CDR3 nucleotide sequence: TGTGCCACCAGTGCAACGGGTCTTGAGCAGTTCTTC.

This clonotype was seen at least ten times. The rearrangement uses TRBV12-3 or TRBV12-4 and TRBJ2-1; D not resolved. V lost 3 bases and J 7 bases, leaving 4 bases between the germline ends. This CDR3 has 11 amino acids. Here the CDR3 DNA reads TGTGCCAGCAGTTTGGAGAATGAGCAGTTCTTC. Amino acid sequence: CASSLENEQFF.

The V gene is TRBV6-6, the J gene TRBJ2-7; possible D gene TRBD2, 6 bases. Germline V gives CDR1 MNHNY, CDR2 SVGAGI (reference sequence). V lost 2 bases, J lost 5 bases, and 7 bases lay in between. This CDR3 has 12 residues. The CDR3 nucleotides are TGTGCCAGCAGTTACCCGGGGGACGAGCAGTACTTC. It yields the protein CASSYPGDEQYF.

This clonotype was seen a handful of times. CDR3 coding DNA: TGCAGCGTTGAAAACACTGCAGACTATGGCTACACCTTC. Translated, it gives CSVENTADYGYTF. The rearrangement links TRBV29-1 to TRBJ1-2; D remains ambiguous. Between the trimmed V and J ends, which lost 2 bases and 3 bases, there was a span of 10 bases. This CDR3 spans 13 amino acids. In germline, CDR1 is SQVTM, CDR2 ANQGSEA.

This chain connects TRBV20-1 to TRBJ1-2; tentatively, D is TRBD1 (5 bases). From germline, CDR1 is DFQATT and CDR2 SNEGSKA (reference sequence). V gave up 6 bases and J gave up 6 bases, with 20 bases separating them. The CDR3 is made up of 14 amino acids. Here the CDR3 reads CSADSGTGRHGYTF. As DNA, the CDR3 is TGCAGTGCGGATTCCGGGACCGGGCGCCATGGCTACACCTTC.